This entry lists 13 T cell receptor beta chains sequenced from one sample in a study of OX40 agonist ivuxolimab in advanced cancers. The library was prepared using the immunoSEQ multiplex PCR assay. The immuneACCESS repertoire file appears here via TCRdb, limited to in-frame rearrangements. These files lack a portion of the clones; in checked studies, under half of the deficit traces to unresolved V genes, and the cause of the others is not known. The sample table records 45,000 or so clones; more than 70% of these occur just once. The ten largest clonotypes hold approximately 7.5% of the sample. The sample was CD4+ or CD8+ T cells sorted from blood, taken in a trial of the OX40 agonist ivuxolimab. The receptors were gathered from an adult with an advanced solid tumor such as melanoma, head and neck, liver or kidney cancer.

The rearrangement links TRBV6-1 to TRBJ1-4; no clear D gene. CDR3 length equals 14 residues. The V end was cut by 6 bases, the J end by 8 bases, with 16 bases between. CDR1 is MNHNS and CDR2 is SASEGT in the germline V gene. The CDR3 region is CASSAAGLSEKLFF. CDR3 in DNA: TGTGCCAGCAGCGCCGCAGGTTTGAGCGAAAAACTGTTTTTT.

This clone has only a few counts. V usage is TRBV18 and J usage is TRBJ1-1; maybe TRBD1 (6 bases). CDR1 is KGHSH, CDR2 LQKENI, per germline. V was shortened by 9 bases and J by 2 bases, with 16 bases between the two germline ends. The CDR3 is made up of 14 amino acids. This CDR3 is CASNRQAHNTEAFF. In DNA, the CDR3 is TGTGCCAGTAATAGACAGGCCCATAACACTGAAGCTTTCTTT. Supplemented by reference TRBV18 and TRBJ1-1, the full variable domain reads NAGVMQNPRHLVRRRGQEARLRCSPMKGHSHVYWYRQLPEEGLKFMVYLQKENIIDESGMPKERFSAEFPKEGPSILRIQQVVRGDSAAYFCASNRQAHNTEAFFGQGTRLTVV.

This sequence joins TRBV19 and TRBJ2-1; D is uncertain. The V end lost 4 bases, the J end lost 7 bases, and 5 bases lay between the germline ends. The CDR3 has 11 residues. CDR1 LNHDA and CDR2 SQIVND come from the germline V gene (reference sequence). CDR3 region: CASSRFNEQFF. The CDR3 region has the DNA TGTGCCAGTAGTAGGTTTAATGAGCAGTTCTTC.

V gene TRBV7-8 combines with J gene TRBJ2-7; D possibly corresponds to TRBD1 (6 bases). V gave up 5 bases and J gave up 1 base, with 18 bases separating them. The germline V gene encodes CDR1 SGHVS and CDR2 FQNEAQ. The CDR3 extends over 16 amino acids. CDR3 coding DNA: TGTGCCAGCAGCCCCCACAGGGTTTCGGGGTCCTACGAGCAGTACTTC. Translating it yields CASSPHRVSGSYEQYF.

The CDR3 protein is CASSVGLEGGNTIYF. CDR3 DNA: TGTGCCAGCAGCGTAGGTCTGGAAGGTGGAAACACCATATATTTT. V usage is TRBV9 and J usage is TRBJ1-3; D unresolved. The V end was cut by 0 bases, the J end by 3 bases, with 10 bases between. Germline V gives CDR1 SGDLS, CDR2 YYNGEE. This CDR3 comprises 15 residues.

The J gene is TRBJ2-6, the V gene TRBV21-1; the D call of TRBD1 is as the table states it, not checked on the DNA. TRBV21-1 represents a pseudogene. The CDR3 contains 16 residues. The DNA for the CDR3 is TGTGCCAGCAGCAAATGGGACAGCTCTGGGGCCAACGTCCTGACTTTC. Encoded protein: CASSKWDSSGANVLTF.

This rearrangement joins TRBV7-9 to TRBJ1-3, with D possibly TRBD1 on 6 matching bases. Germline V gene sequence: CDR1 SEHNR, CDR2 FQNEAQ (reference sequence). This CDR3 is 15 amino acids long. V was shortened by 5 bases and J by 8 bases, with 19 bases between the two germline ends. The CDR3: CASSRNLGGADTIYF. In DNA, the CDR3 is TGTGCCAGCAGCCGAAACCTGGGGGGCGCGGACACCATATATTTT.

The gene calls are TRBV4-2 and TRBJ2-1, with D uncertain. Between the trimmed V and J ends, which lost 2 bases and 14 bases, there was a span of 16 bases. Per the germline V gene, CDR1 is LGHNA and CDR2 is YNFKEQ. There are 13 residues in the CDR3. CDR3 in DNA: TGTGCCAGCAGCCAAAGTGGGCTAGTCCCGGAGTTCTTC. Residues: CASSQSGLVPEFF.

The CDR3: CATSRVAEFEQYF. CDR3 DNA sequence: TGTGCCACCAGCAGGGTAGCGGAATTCGAGCAGTACTTC. The V and J genes are TRBV15 and TRBJ2-7; D may be TRBD2 (6 bases). Germline lookup yields CDR1 LNHNV and CDR2 YYDKDF (reference sequence). V lost 3 bases and J lost 6, with 12 bases in between. This CDR3 comprises 13 residues.

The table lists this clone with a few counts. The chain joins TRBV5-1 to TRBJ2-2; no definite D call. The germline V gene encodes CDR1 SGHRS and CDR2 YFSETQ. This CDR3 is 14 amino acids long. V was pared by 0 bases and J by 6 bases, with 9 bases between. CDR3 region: CASSLGLGSGELFF. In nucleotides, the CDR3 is TGCGCCAGCAGCTTGGGTTTGGGCTCCGGGGAGCTGTTTTTT.

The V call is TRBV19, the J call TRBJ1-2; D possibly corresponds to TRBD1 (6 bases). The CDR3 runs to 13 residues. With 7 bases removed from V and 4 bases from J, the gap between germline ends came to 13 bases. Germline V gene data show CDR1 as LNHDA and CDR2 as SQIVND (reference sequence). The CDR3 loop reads CASIIQDSYGYTF. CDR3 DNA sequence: TGTGCCAGTATTATCCAGGACAGCTATGGCTACACCTTC. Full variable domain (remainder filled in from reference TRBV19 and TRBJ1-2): DGGITQSPKYLFRKEGQNVTLSCEQNLNHDAMYWYRQDPGQGLRLIYYSQIVNDFQKGDIAEGYSVSREKKESFPLTVTSAQKNPTAFYLCASIIQDSYGYTFGSGTRLTVV.

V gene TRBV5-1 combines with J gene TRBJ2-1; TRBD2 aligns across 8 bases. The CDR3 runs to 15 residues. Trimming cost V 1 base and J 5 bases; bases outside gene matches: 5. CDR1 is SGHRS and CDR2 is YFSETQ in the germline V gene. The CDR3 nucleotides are TGCGCCAGCAGCTTGAACAGCGGGAGTAACAATGAGCAGTTCTTC. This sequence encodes CASSLNSGSNNEQFF.

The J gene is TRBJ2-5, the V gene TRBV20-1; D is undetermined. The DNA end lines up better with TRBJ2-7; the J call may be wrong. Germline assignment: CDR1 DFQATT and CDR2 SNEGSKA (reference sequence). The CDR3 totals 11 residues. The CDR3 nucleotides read TGCAGTGCTAGCGGACCCTACGAGCAGTACTTC. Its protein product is CSASGPYEQYF.